The 29 T cell receptor beta chains given below trace back to one sample, sequenced in a study of T-cell reconstitution after alpha-beta-depleted transplantation in children. It was with unique molecular identifiers that the TCRbeta library was prepared. TCRdb processed the PCR reads anew with MiXCR; each CDR3 protein has one entry. The data show about 490,000 distinct CDR3 sequences, about 10% seen once. Sequences were derived from PBMCs, sampled before TCRalphabeta/CD19-depleted stem cell transplant. The receptors here all came from a child aged 2-15 years with inherited bone marrow failure, due to receive a stem cell transplant.

This clonotype appeared many times. This rearrangement joins TRBV5-1 to TRBJ2-2; D uncertain. V lost 4 bases and J 1 base, leaving 11 bases between the germline ends. The CDR3 has 15 residues. CDR1 is SGHRS and CDR2 is YFSETQ in the germline V gene. CDR3 in amino acids: CASSMGLGNTGELFF. CDR3 bases: TGCGCCAGCAGCATGGGTCTCGGGAACACCGGGGAGCTGTTTTTT.

In this sample, this clonotype turned up many times. The chain recombines TRBV20-1 with TRBJ2-1; 9 positions agree with TRBD2. J gave up 2 bases and V 3 bases, and 11 bases lay outside the gene matches. Germline assignment: CDR1 DFQATT and CDR2 SNEGSKA (reference sequence). The CDR3 consists of 17 residues. The CDR3: CSASRATGGRAYNEQFF. CDR3 DNA sequence: TGCAGTGCTAGTCGGGCAACGGGCGGGAGGGCCTACAATGAGCAGTTCTTC.

This clonotype appeared many times. The V and J genes are TRBV7-2 and TRBJ2-7, with 7 bases aligning to TRBD2. CDR1 SGHTA and CDR2 FQGNSA come from the germline V gene. V lost 1 base to trimming and J lost 9 bases; unmatched junction nucleotides: 12. There are 15 residues in the CDR3. The CDR3 region has the DNA TGTGCCAGCAGCTTAGAGTCTGGCGGGAGTTTCGGGCAGTACTTC. Protein product: CASSLESGGSFGQYF. The whole variable domain, filled in from reference TRBV7-2 and TRBJ2-7, reads GAGVSQSPSNKVTEKGKDVELRCDPISGHTALYWYRQSLGQGLEFLIYFQGNSAPDKSGLPSDRFSAERTGGSVSTLTIQRTQQEDSAVYLCASSLESGGSFGQYFGPGTRLTVT.

A word on this clonotype: Since a much larger clone is just one base distant, this may be a read error. This chain links TRBV7-2 with TRBJ2-1; 14 bases agree with TRBD2. The CDR3 totals 15 residues. The germline CDR1 and CDR2 sequences are SGHTA and FQGNSA. The CDR3 region has the DNA TGTGCCAGCGGCCGAAGGACTAGCGGGGGGAATGAGCAGCTCTTC. It yields the protein CASGRRTSGGNEQLF. Based on the CDR3 plus reference TRBV7-2 and TRBJ2-1, the full variable domain is GAGVSQSPSNKVTEKGKDVELRCDPISGHTALYWYRQSLGQGLEFLIYFQGNSAPDKSGLPSDRFSAERTGGSVSTLTIQRTQQEDSAVYLCASGRRTSGGNEQLFGPGTRLTVL.

V and J are TRBV7-9 and TRBJ2-3; D remains unclear. V lost 5 bases and J lost 0, with 12 bases in between. Per the germline V gene, CDR1 is SEHNR and CDR2 is FQNEAQ (reference sequence). The CDR3 is 15 residues long. CDR3 bases: TGTGCCAGCAGCGCCGGGCAGCAGAGCACAGATACGCAGTATTTT. Protein product: CASSAGQQSTDTQYF.

This clonotype was picked up a small number of times. This rearrangement joins TRBV5-1 to TRBJ1-5; D ambiguous. CDR1 is SGHRS, CDR2 YFSETQ, per germline. The CDR3 has 15 amino acids. V gave up 5 bases and J gave up 0 bases, with 12 bases separating them. In DNA form, the CDR3 reads TGCGCCAGCAGACCTAGCCCCGATAGCAATCAGCCCCAGCATTTT. Residues: CASRPSPDSNQPQHF.

This clonotype was seen only a few times. The chain links TRBV7-9 to TRBJ1-3; D possibly corresponds to TRBD1 (6 bases). Per the germline V gene, CDR1 is SEHNR and CDR2 is FQNEAQ (reference sequence). With 3 bases removed from V and 0 bases from J, the gap between germline ends came to 15 bases. There are 17 residues in the CDR3. This CDR3 reads CASSLTGQWASGNTIYF. Written as DNA, the CDR3 is TGTGCCAGCAGCTTGACAGGCCAGTGGGCCTCTGGAAACACCATATATTTT.

This clonotype was detected many times. The chain couples TRBV10-3 to TRBJ2-1, with 7 bases matching TRBD2. Germline-derived CDR1 and CDR2 are ENHRY and SYGVKD. J lost 6 bases, V lost 10 bases, and 3 bases had no gene match. This CDR3 region has 11 residues. The CDR3 bases are TGTGCCACGACGGGGGGCAATGAGCAGTTCTTC. Amino acid sequence: CATTGGNEQFF.

This clonotype was found many times. CDR3: CASSPGVAGVNEQFF. The CDR3 DNA reads as TGTGCCAGCAGCCCCGGAGTAGCGGGAGTCAATGAGCAGTTCTTC. V and J are TRBV28 and TRBJ2-1; 9 bases agree with TRBD2. Germline V gene lookup returns CDR1 MDHEN and CDR2 SYDVKM. V trimming: 6 bases; J trimming: 6 bases; junction bases outside the gene matches: 9. CDR3 length: 15 amino acids.

The J gene is TRBJ2-2, the V gene TRBV13, with 9 bases identical to TRBD1. There are 15 residues in the CDR3. V trimming: 4 bases; J trimming: 3 bases; junction bases outside the gene matches: 3. Per germline, CDR1 PRHDT and CDR2 FYEKMQ (reference sequence). The CDR3 nucleotides are TGTGCCAGCAGCTCGACAGGGGGTGACACCGGGGAGCTGTTTTTT. As protein: CASSSTGGDTGELFF.

The sample holds a few counts of this clonotype. The rearrangement uses TRBV2 and TRBJ1-2, with a tentative D call TRBD1 (6 bases). Per germline, CDR1 SNHLY and CDR2 FYNNEI. The CDR3 totals 13 residues. V gave up 4 bases and J gave up 4 bases, with 10 bases separating them. CDR3 region: CASSAGGTYGYTF. CDR3 coding DNA: TGTGCCAGCAGTGCCGGGGGCACCTATGGCTACACCTTC.

On this clonotype itself: A much bigger clone sits one base away, suggesting this may be a read error. The rearrangement links TRBV12-3 or TRBV12-4 to TRBJ2-7; D call uncertain. The V gene lost 3 bases and the J gene lost 4 bases, with 10 bases spanning the gap. CDR3 size: 13 residues. The DNA for the CDR3 is TGTGCCAGCAGTTTTGCGGCAGAGTACGAGCAGTACTTC. Its protein is CASSFAAEYEQYF.

This clonotype was counted ten times or more. The chain uses TRBV28 and TRBJ2-7, with 9 bases lining up with TRBD1. The CDR3 has 20 residues. The V segment lost 4 bases and the J segment 2 bases; nucleotides outside the gene matches: 21. Germline values: CDR1 MDHEN, CDR2 SYDVKM. The CDR3 here is CASSSYYDSGTGRHPYEQYF. The CDR3 DNA reads TGTGCCAGCAGTTCTTACTACGACTCAGGGACAGGGCGACACCCCTACGAGCAGTACTTC.

In its sample, this clonotype was seen many times. In nucleotides, the CDR3 is TGCAGCGTTGCGTCCAGGCGCAATCAGCCCCAGCATTTT. It is translated as CSVASRRNQPQHF. This chain joins TRBV29-1 and TRBJ1-5; D ambiguous. CDR3 size: 13 residues. V lost 4 bases and J 2 bases, leaving 9 bases between the germline ends. Per the germline V gene, CDR1 is SQVTM and CDR2 is ANQGSEA.

This clonotype showed up many times. This sequence joins TRBV28 and TRBJ2-1; D may be TRBD1 (5 bases). Germline CDR1 MDHEN, CDR2 SYDVKM. The CDR3 contains 12 residues. Deletions cut 5 bases from V and 10 bases from J, with 12 bases between. Written as DNA, the CDR3 is TGTGCCAGCAGTCCCACAGGTCGGGAGCAGTTCTTC. Its translation: CASSPTGREQFF.

This chain joins TRBV20-1 and TRBJ2-3; the D gene could be TRBD1 or TRBD2 (6 bases each). V lost 6 bases and J 4 bases, leaving 14 bases between the germline ends. Germline V gene data show CDR1 as DFQATT and CDR2 as SNEGSKA (reference sequence). The CDR3 loop spans 13 amino acids. CDR3 sequence (DNA): TGCAGTGCCAGTGGGGGGCTCGCAGATACGCAGTATTTT. It translates to CSASGGLADTQYF.

This clonotype was seen only a few times. V is TRBV12-3 or TRBV12-4 and J is TRBJ1-5, with D unclear. V lost 1 base to trimming and J lost 6 bases, with 4 bases between them. This CDR3 contains 12 residues. Here the CDR3 reads CASSLVPQPQHF. In DNA form, the CDR3 reads TGTGCCAGCAGTTTAGTCCCTCAGCCCCAGCATTTT.

In this sample, this clonotype turned up a few times. J is TRBJ1-5 and V is TRBV2; TRBD1 might be the D (6 bases). Trimming stripped 3 bases from V and 6 bases from J, with 12 bases between. This CDR3 has 14 residues. CDR1 and CDR2 from the germline V gene are SNHLY and FYNNEI. CDR3 in amino acids: CASSDKGGSQPQHF. CDR3 bases: TGTGCCAGCAGTGATAAGGGGGGAAGTCAGCCCCAGCATTTT. Together with reference TRBV2 and TRBJ1-5, the CDR3 gives the full variable domain: EPEVTQTPSHQVTQMGQEVILRCVPISNHLYFYWYRQILGQKVEFLVSFYNNEISEKSEIFDDQFSVERPDGSNFTLKIRSTKLEDSAMYFCASSDKGGSQPQHFGDGTRLSIL.

This clonotype showed up many times. The chain employs TRBV7-6 and TRBJ2-4; TRBD2 might be the D (5 bases). Germline V lookup: CDR1 SGHVS, CDR2 FNYEAQ. The CDR3 is 15 residues long. Trimming removed 4 bases from V and 0 bases from J, with 10 bases in between. The CDR3 reads CASSSRAGAKNIQYF. The CDR3, as DNA: TGTGCCAGCAGCTCCCGGGCGGGAGCCAAAAACATTCAGTACTTC.

This clonotype was detected a few times. The chain uses TRBV15 and TRBJ2-1, with 11 bases that match TRBD2. Trimming removed 1 base from V and 0 bases from J; junction bases left unmatched: 8. This CDR3 has 19 amino acids. The germline gives CDR1 LNHNV, CDR2 YYDKDF (reference sequence). In DNA form, the CDR3 reads TGTGCCACCAGCAGAGGAGCTAGCGGGAGGTCGAGCTCCTACAATGAGCAGTTCTTC. Encoded protein: CATSRGASGRSSSYNEQFF.

This clonotype was picked up many times. This sequence joins TRBV10-3 and TRBJ2-7; D possibly corresponds to TRBD1 (6 bases). Germline CDR1 and CDR2: ENHRY and SYGVKD. The CDR3 extends over 16 amino acids. The ends were cut back, 2 bases at V and 2 bases at J, with 16 bases in the middle. The CDR3 bases are TGTGCCATCAGTGAGAGCGTCACAGGGAATACCTACGAGCAGTACTTC. It encodes CAISESVTGNTYEQYF.

This clonotype was seen once. The rearrangement uses TRBV6-1 and TRBJ2-7, with D tentatively TRBD1 or TRBD2 (5 bases each). Trimming took off 6 bases at V and 3 bases at J, with 24 bases between the two ends. Germline V gene lookup returns CDR1 MNHNS and CDR2 SASEGT. This CDR3 comprises 17 residues. In DNA form, the CDR3 reads TGTGCCAGCAGCAATAGAATTGCCCGGGACCTCAACTACGAGCAGTACTTC. Residues: CASSNRIARDLNYEQYF.

This clonotype showed up just a few times. The V call is TRBV12-3 or TRBV12-4, the J call TRBJ2-5, with TRBD2 identical over 8 bases. The CDR3 is made up of 16 amino acids. V lost 5 bases, J lost 5 bases, and 13 bases stayed unmatched. DNA of the CDR3: TGTGCCAGCAGTGCCACCCCGGGACTAGTCATGGAGACCCAGTACTTC. This codes for CASSATPGLVMETQYF.

In this sample, this clonotype turned up many times. This sequence joins TRBV5-6 and TRBJ1-1; the match to TRBD1 covers 8 bases. The CDR3 totals 16 residues. Per germline, CDR1 SGHDT and CDR2 YYEEEE. The junction had 12 bases not matched to a gene; V was cut back by 4 bases and J by 4 bases. CDR3 DNA: TGTGCCAGCAGCCGACTTGGACAGGGTAGCGCCACTGAAGCTTTCTTT. Translated, it gives CASSRLGQGSATEAFF.

This clonotype was counted a few times. The rearrangement uses TRBV2 and TRBJ1-5; weak D call: TRBD1 (5 bases). The CDR3 totals 18 residues. The germline V gene has CDR1 SNHLY and CDR2 FYNNEI. V lost 6 bases and J lost 4, with 25 bases in between. The CDR3 loop is CASSGDGTGDIWNQPQHF. DNA for the CDR3: TGTGCCAGCAGCGGTGACGGGACTGGGGATATATGGAATCAGCCCCAGCATTTT. Based on the CDR3 plus reference TRBV2 and TRBJ1-5, the full variable domain is EPEVTQTPSHQVTQMGQEVILRCVPISNHLYFYWYRQILGQKVEFLVSFYNNEISEKSEIFDDQFSVERPDGSNFTLKIRSTKLEDSAMYFCASSGDGTGDIWNQPQHFGDGTRLSIL.

This clonotype was recorded at least ten times. The J gene is TRBJ1-6, the V gene TRBV20-1, with D possibly being TRBD1 (6 bases). CDR3 length: 12 residues. CDR1 is DFQATT, CDR2 SNEGSKA, per germline (reference sequence). V shed 2 bases and J shed 7 bases, with 6 bases lying between them. The CDR3 protein is CSARQGNSPLHF. CDR3 DNA sequence: TGCAGTGCTAGACAGGGGAATTCACCCCTCCACTTT.

This clonotype was found many times. The chain is built from TRBV12-3 or TRBV12-4 and TRBJ1-2; 7 bases map to TRBD1. This CDR3 has 15 residues. J was trimmed by 2 bases and V by 1 base; bases with no gene match: 4. The CDR3, as DNA: TGTGCCAGCAGTTTAGAATTACAGGGGAACTATGGCTACACCTTC. Residues: CASSLELQGNYGYTF.

This clonotype was counted many times. V gene TRBV5-1 combines with J gene TRBJ1-1; possibly TRBD1 for D (5 bases). This CDR3 comprises 13 residues. Germline V CDR1 and CDR2: SGHRS, YFSETQ. V lost 2 bases and J 1 base, leaving 6 bases between the germline ends. The CDR3 loop is CASSFGQNTEAFF. CDR3 DNA sequence: TGCGCCAGCAGCTTCGGACAGAACACTGAAGCTTTCTTT.

This clonotype showed up many times. The V call is TRBV29-1, the J call TRBJ1-1; the match to TRBD1 covers 8 bases. CDR3 length: 11 amino acids. Looked up from germline, CDR1 is SQVTM and CDR2 is ANQGSEA. The trim removed 7 bases at V and 7 bases at J, leaving 5 bases unmatched. CDR3 sequence (DNA): TGCAGCGGTGGACAGGGCAATGAAGCTTTCTTT. Its translation: CSGGQGNEAFF.